This is a list of T cell receptor beta chains from one sample in a study of regulatory T cells in long-lasting Graves disease. From the multiplex PCR reads, TCRdb called clonotypes with MiXCR, one entry per CDR3 protein. The sample lists around 470,000 distinct CDR3 sequences; roughly 15% were seen once. These sequences were also reported in another study, on T cells in Graves' hyperthyroidism and ophthalmopathy.

The specimen was peripheral blood mononuclear cells (PBMCs), collected at new diagnosis, from a patient treated with antithyroid drugs. The receptors were sampled from a woman between 50 and 59 years old with Graves disease. The CDR3 runs from the conserved cysteine through the conserved F or W. The D gene is left open where the match is weak. For some rows the clone size is stated as once, few or many, or as a class when expanded; others skip it.

CDR3 protein: CASSPRTTPYNEQFF
CDR3 DNA: TGTGCCAGCAGCCCCCGGACAACCCCGTACAATGAGCAGTTCTTC
V gene: TRBV27
D gene: .
clone size: many
J gene: TRBJ2-1

CDR3 protein: CASNPRDRYEETQYF
CDR3 DNA: TGCGCCAGCAACCCCCGGGACAGGTATGAGGAGACCCAGTACTTC
V gene: TRBV5-1
D gene: TRBD1
clone size: .
J gene: TRBJ2-5

CDR3 protein: CASSLYPSGLATDTQYF
CDR3 DNA: TGTGCCAGCAGCTTATACCCCTCGGGGCTAGCGACAGATACGCAGTATTTT
V gene: TRBV7-9
D gene: .
clone size: many
J gene: TRBJ2-3

CDR3 protein: CASSLARGAGAYNEQFF
CDR3 DNA: TGTGCCAGCAGTTTAGCGCGGGGGGCAGGAGCCTACAATGAGCAGTTCTTC
V gene: TRBV12-3/TRBV12-4
D gene: TRBD2
clone size: many
J gene: TRBJ2-1

CDR3 protein: CASSFDQPQHF
CDR3 DNA: TGTGCCAGCAGTTTTGACCAGCCCCAGCATTTT
V gene: TRBV12-3/TRBV12-4
D gene: .
clone size: many
J gene: TRBJ1-5

CDR3 protein: CASSSSGRAKNIQYF
CDR3 DNA: TGTGCCAGCAGTTCGTCCGGGAGAGCCAAAAACATTCAGTACTTC
V gene: TRBV28
D gene: .
clone size: few
J gene: TRBJ2-4

CDR3 protein: CASSGRDSYNTGELFF
CDR3 DNA: TGCGCCAGCAGCGGCCGGGACAGCTACAACACCGGGGAGCTGTTTTTT
V gene: TRBV5-1
D gene: TRBD1
clone size: many
J gene: TRBJ2-2

CDR3 protein: CASSRGTEETQYF
CDR3 DNA: TGTGCCAGTAGTAGGGGGACAGAAGAGACCCAGTACTTC
V gene: TRBV19
D gene: TRBD1
clone size: many
J gene: TRBJ2-5

CDR3 protein: CSVEVRSSGKETQYF
CDR3 DNA: TGCAGCGTTGAAGTGAGGTCTAGCGGGAAGGAGACCCAGTACTTC
V gene: TRBV29-1
D gene: TRBD2
clone size: few
J gene: TRBJ2-5

CDR3 protein: CASSPGHPYTEAFF
CDR3 DNA: TGTGCCAGCAGCCCGGGGCACCCTTACACTGAAGCTTTCTTT
V gene: TRBV13
D gene: .
clone size: many
J gene: TRBJ1-1

CDR3 protein: CASSLTVTGSSTDTQYF
CDR3 DNA: TGCGCCAGCAGCTTGACAGTCACCGGTTCTAGCACAGATACGCAGTATTTT
V gene: TRBV5-1
D gene: .
clone size: many
J gene: TRBJ2-3

CDR3 protein: CASKIIGTGPPPSYGYTF
CDR3 DNA: TGTGCCAGCAAGATAATTGGGACAGGGCCCCCTCCCTCCTATGGCTACACCTTC
V gene: TRBV28
D gene: TRBD1
clone size: many
J gene: TRBJ1-2

CDR3 protein: CASSLDALRVYEQYF
CDR3 DNA: TGTGCCAGCAGCTTAGATGCCCTCAGGGTCTACGAGCAGTACTTC
V gene: TRBV11-2
D gene: .
clone size: many
J gene: TRBJ2-7

CDR3 protein: CASSEREQGLGYGYTF
CDR3 DNA: TGTGCCAGCAGTGAAAGGGAACAGGGATTGGGCTATGGCTACACCTTC
V gene: TRBV2
D gene: .
clone size: many
J gene: TRBJ1-2

CDR3 protein: CAWAVGAGRNEQFF
CDR3 DNA: TGTGCCTGGGCGGTGGGGGCGGGTAGGAATGAGCAGTTCTTC
V gene: TRBV30
D gene: .
clone size: .
J gene: TRBJ2-1

CDR3 protein: CASSGGPRGPLSSYEQYF
CDR3 DNA: TGCGCCAGCAGCGGCGGCCCCAGGGGGCCTTTAAGCTCCTACGAGCAGTACTTC
V gene: TRBV5-1
D gene: TRBD1
clone size: .
J gene: TRBJ2-7

CDR3 protein: CASCGRGAYEQYF
CDR3 DNA: TGTGCCAGTTGCGGGAGAGGGGCCTACGAGCAGTACTTC
V gene: TRBV3-1
D gene: TRBD2
clone size: many
J gene: TRBJ2-7

CDR3 protein: CASSRPGIRHYGYTF
CDR3 DNA: TGTGCCAGCAGCCGGCCGGGGATACGGCATTATGGCTACACCTTC
V gene: TRBV7-8
D gene: .
clone size: .
J gene: TRBJ1-2

CDR3 protein: CAISFRDRDSEQFF
CDR3 DNA: TGTGCCATCAGTTTCCGGGACAGGGATAGCGAGCAGTTCTTC
V gene: TRBV10-3
D gene: TRBD1
clone size: few
J gene: TRBJ2-1

CDR3 protein: CASSSETGVGYGYTF
CDR3 DNA: TGTGCCAGCAGTTCCGAGACAGGGGTGGGATATGGCTACACCTTC
V gene: TRBV6-5
D gene: TRBD1
clone size: many
J gene: TRBJ1-2

CDR3 protein: CASSLGSGPQYF
CDR3 DNA: TGTGCCAGCAGCTTAGGTTCGGGGCCTCAGTACTTC
V gene: TRBV7-9
D gene: .
clone size: .
J gene: TRBJ2-4

CDR3 protein: CASSPRGREGTYEQYF
CDR3 DNA: TGTGCCAGCAGCCCCCGCGGGAGAGAGGGAACTTACGAGCAGTACTTC
V gene: TRBV7-9
D gene: TRBD2
clone size: many
J gene: TRBJ2-7

CDR3 protein: CASSRVAAGEKLFF
CDR3 DNA: TGTGCCAGCTCACGGGTTGCGGCGGGTGAAAAACTGTTTTTT
V gene: TRBV18
D gene: .
clone size: .
J gene: TRBJ1-4

CDR3 protein: CASSVGDYSYEQYF
CDR3 DNA: TGTGCCAGCAGCGTAGGGGACTATTCCTACGAGCAGTACTTC
V gene: TRBV9
D gene: TRBD2
clone size: many
J gene: TRBJ2-7

CDR3 protein: CASSQGWGGPSSYEQYF
CDR3 DNA: TGTGCCAGCAGCCAAGGGTGGGGGGGTCCTAGCTCCTACGAGCAGTACTTC
V gene: TRBV14
D gene: TRBD2
clone size: few
J gene: TRBJ2-7

CDR3 protein: CATSDSSSGSNEQFF
CDR3 DNA: TGTGCCACCAGTGATTCTAGTAGTGGGAGCAATGAGCAGTTCTTC
V gene: TRBV24-1
D gene: .
clone size: few
J gene: TRBJ2-1

CDR3 protein: CASSPPPGQGMWETQYF
CDR3 DNA: TGTGCCAGCAGCCCGCCTCCGGGACAGGGCATGTGGGAGACCCAGTACTTC
V gene: TRBV7-9
D gene: TRBD1
clone size: .
J gene: TRBJ2-5

CDR3 protein: CASSGPGGVGGSPDTQYF
CDR3 DNA: TGTGCCAGCAGTGGGCCGGGGGGGGTTGGCGGGAGTCCAGATACGCAGTATTTT
V gene: TRBV6-1
D gene: TRBD2
clone size: few
J gene: TRBJ2-3

CDR3 protein: CASSEWPGQGYEQYF
CDR3 DNA: TGTGCCAGCAGTGAATGGCCCGGACAGGGCTACGAGCAGTACTTC
V gene: TRBV6-1
D gene: TRBD1
clone size: .
J gene: TRBJ2-7

CDR3 protein: CASSSRLWTGTEKLFF
CDR3 DNA: TGTGCCAGCAGCTCTAGACTATGGACAGGAACTGAAAAACTGTTTTTT
V gene: TRBV7-8
D gene: TRBD1
clone size: many
J gene: TRBJ1-4

CDR3 protein: CASSLAFGDTQYF
CDR3 DNA: TGTGCCAGCAGCTTAGCCTTTGGAGATACGCAGTATTTT
V gene: TRBV13
D gene: .
clone size: few
J gene: TRBJ2-3

CDR3 protein: CASSRQAGTDTQYF
CDR3 DNA: TGCGCCAGCAGCCGGCAGGCTGGCACAGATACGCAGTATTTT
V gene: TRBV5-1
D gene: .
clone size: .
J gene: TRBJ2-3

CDR3 protein: CASSPRTDTDTQYF
CDR3 DNA: TGTGCCAGCAGCCCTAGGACGGACACAGATACGCAGTATTTT
V gene: TRBV3-1
D gene: .
clone size: many
J gene: TRBJ2-3

CDR3 protein: CASSPSRGAANEKLFF
CDR3 DNA: TGTGCCAGCAGCCCGTCGAGGGGGGCGGCAAATGAAAAACTGTTTTTT
V gene: TRBV5-8
D gene: .
clone size: .
J gene: TRBJ1-4

CDR3 protein: CSAEAAGRRDLGTQYF
CDR3 DNA: TGCAGTGCTGAGGCTGCGGGACGTCGAGACCTTGGGACCCAGTACTTC
V gene: TRBV20-1
D gene: .
clone size: .
J gene: TRBJ2-5

CDR3 protein: CASSYMGPNTGELFF
CDR3 DNA: TGCGCCAGCAGCTACATGGGACCGAACACCGGGGAGCTGTTTTTT
V gene: TRBV5-1
D gene: .
clone size: many
J gene: TRBJ2-2

CDR3 protein: CAISGLAGDTGELFF
CDR3 DNA: TGTGCCATCAGTGGACTAGCGGGCGACACCGGGGAGCTGTTTTTT
V gene: TRBV10-3
D gene: TRBD2
clone size: few
J gene: TRBJ2-2

CDR3 protein: CASSQDANTGELFF
CDR3 DNA: TGTGCCAGCAGCCAAGACGCGAACACCGGGGAGCTGTTTTTT
V gene: TRBV7-9
D gene: .
clone size: many
J gene: TRBJ2-2

CDR3 protein: CASSVGASGGYEQYF
CDR3 DNA: TGTGCCAGCAGCGTAGGGGCTAGCGGGGGCTACGAGCAGTACTTC
V gene: TRBV9
D gene: TRBD2
clone size: few
J gene: TRBJ2-7

CDR3 protein: CASGLVGTGVNYGYTF
CDR3 DNA: TGTGCTAGTGGTTTGGTAGGGACAGGCGTAAACTATGGCTACACCTTC
V gene: TRBV12-5
D gene: TRBD1
clone size: many
J gene: TRBJ1-2

CDR3 protein: CAISDQPDPGELFF
CDR3 DNA: TGTGCCATCAGTGACCAGCCAGACCCCGGGGAGCTGTTTTTT
V gene: TRBV10-3
D gene: .
clone size: many
J gene: TRBJ2-2

CDR3 protein: CASSLGGPPDTQYF
CDR3 DNA: TGTGCCAGCAGCCTCGGGGGGCCCCCAGATACGCAGTATTTT
V gene: TRBV28
D gene: .
clone size: few
J gene: TRBJ2-3

CDR3 protein: CASSLEGFSYNEQFF
CDR3 DNA: TGCGCCAGCAGCTTGGAGGGGTTCTCTTACAATGAGCAGTTCTTC
V gene: TRBV5-1
D gene: .
clone size: many
J gene: TRBJ2-1

CDR3 protein: CASSPIPTGDEQYF
CDR3 DNA: TGTGCCAGCAGCCCCATACCGACAGGGGACGAGCAGTACTTC
V gene: TRBV5-4
D gene: TRBD1
clone size: .
J gene: TRBJ2-7

CDR3 protein: CATGDTEAFF
CDR3 DNA: TGTGCCACCGGAGACACTGAAGCTTTCTTT
V gene: TRBV5-4
D gene: .
clone size: .
J gene: TRBJ1-1

CDR3 protein: CASSLAKVRDRGDIQYF
CDR3 DNA: TGCGCCAGCAGCTTGGCCAAGGTGCGGGACAGGGGTGACATTCAGTACTTC
V gene: TRBV5-1
D gene: TRBD1
clone size: .
J gene: TRBJ2-4

CDR3 protein: CSAQTNSYNEQFF
CDR3 DNA: TGCAGCGCCCAGACTAACTCCTACAATGAGCAGTTCTTC
V gene: TRBV29-1
D gene: .
clone size: .
J gene: TRBJ2-1

CDR3 protein: CASSQYGQGRIGSPLHF
CDR3 DNA: TGTGCCAGCAGCCAATATGGACAGGGGCGGATAGGTTCACCCCTCCACTTT
V gene: TRBV7-2
D gene: TRBD1
clone size: many
J gene: TRBJ1-6

CDR3 protein: CASSARDRENYGYTF
CDR3 DNA: TGTGCCAGCAGTGCCCGGGACAGGGAGAACTATGGCTACACCTTC
V gene: TRBV28
D gene: TRBD1
clone size: many
J gene: TRBJ1-2

CDR3 protein: CASSSDHRGGYTF
CDR3 DNA: TGTGCCAGCAGCTCAGACCACAGGGGTGGCTACACCTTC
V gene: TRBV7-2
D gene: TRBD1
clone size: .
J gene: TRBJ1-2

CDR3 protein: CATQSTGDTQYF
CDR3 DNA: TGTGCCACCCAGTCTACAGGTGATACGCAGTATTTT
V gene: TRBV12-3/TRBV12-4
D gene: .
clone size: many
J gene: TRBJ2-3

CDR3 protein: CSARLAGKVEQYF
CDR3 DNA: TGCAGTGCTAGGCTAGCGGGAAAGGTCGAGCAGTACTTC
V gene: TRBV20-1
D gene: TRBD2
clone size: many
J gene: TRBJ2-7

CDR3 protein: CASSVSWVGELFF
CDR3 DNA: TGTGCCAGCAGCGTAAGCTGGGTTGGGGAGCTGTTTTTT
V gene: TRBV9
D gene: .
clone size: few
J gene: TRBJ2-2

CDR3 protein: CASSEARDSGANVLTF
CDR3 DNA: TGTGCCAGCAGTGAAGCGCGCGATTCTGGGGCCAACGTCCTGACTTTC
V gene: TRBV2
D gene: .
clone size: many
J gene: TRBJ2-6

CDR3 protein: CASSFGVAGEEQYF
CDR3 DNA: TGTGCCAGCAGCTTTGGGGTGGCGGGAGAGGAGCAGTACTTC
V gene: TRBV7-9
D gene: TRBD2
clone size: few
J gene: TRBJ2-7

CDR3 protein: CASSRNSGTRSSYNSPLHF
CDR3 DNA: TGTGCCAGCAGCCGGAACAGTGGTACAAGGAGCTCCTATAATTCACCCCTCCACTTT
V gene: TRBV27
D gene: .
clone size: many
J gene: TRBJ1-6

CDR3 protein: CAISPSGANVLTF
CDR3 DNA: TGTGCCATCAGTCCCTCTGGGGCCAACGTCCTGACTTTC
V gene: TRBV10-3
D gene: .
clone size: .
J gene: TRBJ2-6